A selection of T cell receptor beta chains follows, all from one sample in a study of blood T cell repertoires in COVID-19. The data were produced by immunoSEQ multiplex PCR, yet TCRdb's version contains in-frame clones alone and is incomplete. The sample lists 250,000 to 350,000 clones, around 89% occurring once. Sequenced sample: peripheral blood. The receptors come from a man between 18 and 35 years old who had recovered from COVID-19. CDR3s include the opening cysteine and the closing phenylalanine or tryptophan. A D gene is named only where the DNA matches it firmly. Some rows have no size entry. The others give once, few or many, or a class for an expanded clone.

j_gene	abundance	d_gene	v_gene	len	CDR3aa	CDR3nt
TRBJ2-2	-	TRBD2	TRBV18	15	CASSPGLAVTGELFF	TGTGCCAGCTCGCCAGGACTAGCGGTCACCGGGGAGCTGTTTTTT
TRBJ1-1	once	TRBD1	TRBV4-3	17	CASSERGTVTRGTEAFF	TGCGCCAGCAGCGAACGAGGGACAGTGACTAGGGGCACTGAAGCTTTCTTT
TRBJ1-2	-	-	TRBV4-1	15	CASSHSGVLNYGYTF	TGCGCCAGCAGCCATTCAGGGGTCCTAAACTATGGCTACACCTTC
TRBJ1-2	-	TRBD1	TRBV19	13	CASSPGQGVGYTF	TGTGCCAGTAGCCCGGGACAGGGGGTTGGCTACACCTTC
TRBJ2-1	-	-	TRBV18	15	CASSPGPSSYNEQFF	TGTGCCAGCTCACCCGGCCCTAGCTCCTACAATGAGCAGTTCTTC
TRBJ1-2	once	TRBD1	TRBV19	14	CASSPQGQNYGYTF	TGTGCCAGTAGTCCCCAGGGACAGAACTATGGCTACACCTTC
TRBJ1-1	-	-	TRBV5-1	14	CASSIEGGSTEAFF	TGCGCCAGCAGCATAGAAGGGGGATCCACTGAAGCTTTCTTT
TRBJ2-7	-	-	TRBV7-4	14	CASLRDKCSYEQYF	TGTGCCAGCCTCCGGGACAAATGCTCCTACGAGCAGTACTTC
TRBJ2-1	-	-	TRBV6-5	14	CASSYAGSYNEQFF	TGTGCCAGCAGTTATGCGGGAAGCTACAATGAGCAGTTCTTC
TRBJ1-1	-	TRBD1	TRBV29-1	12	CSVGQGGTEAFF	TGCAGCGTTGGACAGGGCGGCACTGAAGCTTTCTTT
TRBJ1-2	-	TRBD1	TRBV9	13	CASSGQGDGGYTF	TGTGCCAGCAGCGGACAGGGGGATGGTGGCTACACCTTC
TRBJ1-1	-	TRBD1	TRBV18	13	CASSQGTAQEAFF	TGTGCCAGCTCACAGGGGACAGCCCAGGAGGCTTTCTTT
TRBJ2-2	-	-	TRBV4-3	14	CASKRLVNTGELFF	TGCGCCAGCAAGAGACTAGTGAACACCGGGGAGCTGTTTTTT
TRBJ1-1	once	-	TRBV5-1	14	CASSLVILGTEAFF	TGCGCCAGCAGCTTGGTCATTCTCGGCACTGAAGCTTTCTTT
TRBJ1-2	-	TRBD1	TRBV7-2	16	CASSLSGTGAGYGYTF	TGTGCCAGCAGCTTAAGTGGGACAGGGGCTGGCTATGGCTACACCTTC
TRBJ2-1	-	TRBD2	TRBV4-2	18	CASSQGLAGGQLGNEQFF	TGTGCCAGCAGCCAAGGACTAGCGGGAGGCCAACTTGGGAATGAGCAGTTCTTC
TRBJ2-7	-	TRBD1	TRBV9	16	CASSPRQGALVYEQYF	TGTGCCAGCAGCCCCCGACAGGGGGCCCTGGTCTACGAGCAGTACTTC
TRBJ1-5	-	-	TRBV4-3	16	CASSQDLTRDNQPQHF	TGCGCCAGCAGCCAAGATCTTACCAGGGACAATCAGCCCCAGCATTTT
TRBJ2-1	-	-	TRBV2	13	CASSAEKENEQFF	TGTGCCAGCAGTGCGGAGAAGGAGAATGAGCAGTTCTTC
TRBJ2-3	-	TRBD2	TRBV11-3	16	CASSLALAGGLDTQYF	TGTGCCAGCAGCTTAGCACTAGCGGGGGGTTTGGATACGCAGTATTTT
TRBJ1-1	once	-	TRBV4-1	15	CASSQVAGFNTEAFF	TGCGCCAGCAGCCAAGTTGCGGGATTTAACACTGAAGCTTTCTTT
TRBJ2-1	-	TRBD1	TRBV27	18	CASSLDRGPLDSYNEQFF	TGTGCCAGCAGCTTGGACAGGGGACCCCTTGACTCCTACAATGAGCAGTTCTTC
TRBJ2-1	-	TRBD1	TRBV7-8	15	CASSVRDRGYNEQFF	TGTGCCAGCAGCGTCCGGGACAGGGGTTACAATGAGCAGTTCTTC
TRBJ2-2	-	TRBD1	TRBV6-5	15	CASSYAGGDTGELFF	TGTGCCAGCAGTTACGCAGGGGGAGACACCGGGGAGCTGTTTTTT
TRBJ1-2	few	-	TRBV6-6	12	CASSPSGNGYTF	TGTGCCAGCAGCCCCTCGGGTAATGGCTACACCTTC
TRBJ2-1	-	TRBD1	TRBV19	18	CASSMYPGQGASYNEQFF	TGTGCCAGTAGTATGTACCCGGGACAGGGGGCTTCCTACAATGAGCAGTTCTTC
TRBJ2-7	-	-	TRBV3-1/TRBV3-2	14	CASSQEGSSYEQYF	TGTGCCAGCAGCCAAGAGGGGAGCTCCTACGAGCAGTACTTC
TRBJ2-7	-	-	TRBV7-9	13	CASSLGTGYEQYF	TGTGCCAGCAGCTTGGGGACTGGGTACGAGCAGTACTTC
TRBJ2-1	-	TRBD1	TRBV19	17	CASKGRSGTGFDNEQFF	TGTGCCAGTAAGGGGAGATCCGGGACAGGGTTTGACAATGAGCAGTTCTTC
TRBJ1-2	-	-	TRBV7-8	12	CASSLDSYGYTF	TGTGCCAGCAGCCTAGACAGCTATGGCTACACCTTC
TRBJ2-1	-	TRBD1	TRBV5-1	15	CASSLAQGAKDEQFF	TGCGCCAGCAGCTTGGCGCAGGGGGCAAAGGATGAGCAGTTCTTC
TRBJ2-2	-	-	TRBV5-1	14	CASSPGQNTGELFF	TGCGCCAGCAGCCCGGGACAGAACACCGGGGAGCTGTTTTTT
TRBJ1-6	-	-	TRBV27	14	CASSFTSGNSPLHF	TGTGCCAGCAGTTTTACCTCGGGGAATTCACCCCTCCACTTT
TRBJ2-3	once	-	TRBV13	12	CASSSSTDTQYF	TGTGCCAGCAGCTCTAGCACAGATACGCAGTATTTT
TRBJ2-4	-	-	TRBV4-3	13	CASSQPGQPVQYF	TGCGCCAGCAGCCAACCCGGACAGCCCGTTCAGTACTTC
TRBJ2-1	-	-	TRBV7-9	11	CASRGHNEQFF	TGTGCCAGCAGGGGCCACAATGAGCAGTTCTTC
TRBJ2-3	-	TRBD2	TRBV2	13	CASLAGGTDTQYF	TGTGCCAGTCTAGCGGGGGGAACAGATACGCAGTATTTT